This is a list of T cell receptor beta chains from one sample in a study of blood T cell repertoires in COVID-19. TCRdb's copy holds only in-frame clones and misses some; the assay was immunoSEQ multiplex PCR. The sample holds fewer than 300,000 clones, about nine tenths seen once. Sample: peripheral blood. All receptors come from a man aged 50-60 years with COVID-19, enrolled during active disease. Both conserved end residues are part of each CDR3. A D gene is named only where the DNA matches it firmly.

D gene	CDR3 length	V gene	J gene	CDR3 DNA	CDR3 protein
TRBD1	14	TRBV6-6	TRBJ2-1	TGTGCCAGCAGTGCGGGACAGGGGGCGAATGAGCAGTTCTTC	CASSAGQGANEQFF
TRBD1	16	TRBV5-1	TRBJ2-6	TGCGCCAGCAGACCGGGACAGGGAGCTGGGGCCAACGTCCTGACTTTC	CASRPGQGAGANVLTF
.	16	TRBV10-3	TRBJ1-6	TGTGCCATCAGTGAGTCGACGGGATCCTATAATTCACCCCTCCACTTT	CAISESTGSYNSPLHF
TRBD1	15	TRBV14	TRBJ2-7	TGTGCCAGCAGCCCGTCCTACAGGGGGATTTACGAGCAGTACTTC	CASSPSYRGIYEQYF
TRBD2	16	TRBV6-2/TRBV6-3	TRBJ2-7	TGTGCCAGCAGTTACCCGACTAGCGGGCTAGCCTACGAGCAGTACTTC	CASSYPTSGLAYEQYF
.	16	TRBV27	TRBJ2-3	TGTGCCAGCAGTTCATACCGGGACTCACAGCCAGATACGCAGTATTTT	CASSSYRDSQPDTQYF
.	14	TRBV4-3	TRBJ2-1	TGCGCCAGCAGCCAAGGAAGTTGGGGAGATGAGCAGTTCTTC	CASSQGSWGDEQFF
.	13	TRBV19	TRBJ2-7	TGTGCCAGTAGTATACCGGCCGGGGGAGAGCAGTACTTC	CASSIPAGGEQYF
TRBD2	17	TRBV5-4	TRBJ2-3	TGTGCCAGCAGCTTGGGGGCAGCGGGAGGTGGCACAGATACGCAGTATTTT	CASSLGAAGGGTDTQYF
TRBD2	15	TRBV6-6	TRBJ2-1	TGTGCCAGCAGATACGGGACTAGAGACGACAATGAGCAGTTCTTC	CASRYGTRDDNEQFF
TRBD1	14	TRBV27	TRBJ1-1	TGTGCCAGCAGAAAGGGACAGGGGCTGATTGAAGCTTTCTTT	CASRKGQGLIEAFF
.	15	TRBV5-4	TRBJ1-6	TGTGCCAGCAGTCATGACAGCTCCTATAATTCACCCCTCCACTTT	CASSHDSSYNSPLHF
.	14	TRBV7-9	TRBJ1-3	TGTGCCAGCAGCTTAGGGCGGAGAGAAGGCGCCATATATTTT	CASSLGRREGAIYF
TRBD2	18	TRBV5-1	TRBJ2-6	TGCGCCAGCAGCTTGGGACTAGCGGGGGTCTCTGGGGCCAACGTCCTGACTTTC	CASSLGLAGVSGANVLTF
.	13	TRBV2	TRBJ1-2	TGTGCCAGCAGTGAAACGGGAAACTATGGCTACACCTTC	CASSETGNYGYTF
.	14	TRBV19	TRBJ1-5	TGTGCCAGTAGTATACTGGAGAGAAGTCAGCCCCAGCATTTT	CASSILERSQPQHF
TRBD1	16	TRBV6-1	TRBJ1-4	TGTGCCAGCAGTGGTCGGACAGGAGCAACTAATGAAAAACTGTTTTTT	CASSGRTGATNEKLFF
.	19	TRBV5-8	TRBJ2-1	TGTGCCAGCAGCTTTGATGGCGGTGGTGGGAGTGGATCCTACAATGAGCAGTTCTTC	CASSFDGGGGSGSYNEQFF
TRBD1	15	TRBV6-5	TRBJ1-2	TGTGCCAGCAGTAACCGGGACAGCCACCCCTATGGCTACACCTTC	CASSNRDSHPYGYTF
.	15	TRBV5-1	TRBJ1-1	TGCGCCAGCAGCGTACAGGGCCCCATGAACACTGAAGCTTTCTTT	CASSVQGPMNTEAFF
.	15	TRBV6-5	TRBJ2-7	TGTGCCAGCAGTTTAAGGGGGAGTCCTCCATACGAGCAGTACTTC	CASSLRGSPPYEQYF
TRBD2	16	TRBV7-8	TRBJ2-4	TGTGCCAGCAGCTTAGGGACTAGCCTAGCCAAAAACATTCAGTACTTC	CASSLGTSLAKNIQYF
TRBD2	14	TRBV5-4	TRBJ2-7	TGTGCCAGCAGTCCGGGGGGGAAGGTCTACGAGCAGTACTTC	CASSPGGKVYEQYF
TRBD1	13	TRBV5-4	TRBJ2-7	TGTGCCAGCAACCGACAGGGCACCTACGAGCAGTACTTC	CASNRQGTYEQYF